This TCR beta chain appears in the sequencing data of a study of shared clonotypes between healthy human individuals. Genomic DNA from each subset was divided evenly over several immunoSEQ plates. For sorted subsets, approximately 0.2 ug DNA per replicate equaled 30,000 or so T cell genomes. Original data processing: Filtering differed for immunoSEQ, which gave only junction sequences without quality scores. Assay: immunoSEQ multiplex PCR; the TCRdb copy retains only in-frame clones and omits some. The DNA was the basis for D and trimming; V, J and clone size are from that table. The table records around 2,100,000 clones, 85% to 95% of them present only once. Positively selected for CCR7, the CD45RO-negative cells used as naive CD8 cells excluded terminally differentiated effector memory CD45RA+ cells. Germline V gene data show CDR1 as LGHNA and CDR2 as YSLEER. The CDR3 contains 18 residues. The V and J ends lost 0 bases and 0 bases respectively, with 15 bases between them.

The source is a man between 18 and 29 years old in good health. Source material: naive CD8+ T cells sorted from blood. V and J are TRBV4-3 and TRBJ1-5, with no clear D. This CDR3 reads CASSQDLQPTYSNQPQHF. DNA of the CDR3: TGCGCCAGCAGCCAAGACTTACAACCAACTTATAGCAATCAGCCCCAGCATTTT.